Given below is one T cell receptor (beta chain) in context. The target antigen is unknown. Germline V lookup: CDR1 LGHDT, CDR2 YNNKEL (reference sequence). The CDR3 spans 16 residues. V lost 4 bases, J lost 2 bases, and 6 bases stayed unmatched. These data belong to a study of T cell responses to AZD1222 COVID-19 vaccine. Study-level points and caveats: Rises in breadth and depth of Spike-specific TCRs came after two AZD1222 doses. White British donors predominated, females outnumbered males, and clonal diversity was possibly underestimated. Just a handful of AZD1222 recipients were seropositive at baseline.

Some clones are missing from TCRdb's copy, which holds only in-frame ones; the method was immunoSEQ multiplex PCR. The sample has around 150,000 clones; 92% are singletons. This sample comprised peripheral blood, obtained 28 days after the second AZD1222 dose. The chain links TRBV3-1 (or the pseudogene TRBV3-2) to TRBJ1-3; TRBD1 matches at 9 bases. The clonotype originates from an adult who received the AZD1222 COVID-19 vaccine. The CDR3 sequence: CASSRGQGITGNTIYF. In DNA form, the CDR3 reads TGTGCCAGCAGCCGCGGACAGGGGATCACTGGAAACACCATATATTTT.